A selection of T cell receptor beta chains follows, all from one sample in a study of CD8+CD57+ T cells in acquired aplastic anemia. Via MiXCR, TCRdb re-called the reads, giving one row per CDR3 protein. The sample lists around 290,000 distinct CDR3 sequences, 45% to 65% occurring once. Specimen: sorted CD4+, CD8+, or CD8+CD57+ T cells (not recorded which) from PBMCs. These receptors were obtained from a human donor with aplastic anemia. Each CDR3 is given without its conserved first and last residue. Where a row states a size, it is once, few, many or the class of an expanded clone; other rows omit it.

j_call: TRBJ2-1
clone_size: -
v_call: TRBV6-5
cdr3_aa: ASRGQGNEQF

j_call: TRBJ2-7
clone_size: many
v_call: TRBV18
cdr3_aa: ASSPPVFRYEQY

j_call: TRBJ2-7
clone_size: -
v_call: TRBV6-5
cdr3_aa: ASSYTLESQY

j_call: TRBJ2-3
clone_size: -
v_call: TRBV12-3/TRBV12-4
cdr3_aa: ASSWGSTDTQY

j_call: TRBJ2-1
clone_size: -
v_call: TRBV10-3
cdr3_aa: PTMTGESEQF

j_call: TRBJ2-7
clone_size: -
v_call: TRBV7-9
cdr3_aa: ASSAVLREQY

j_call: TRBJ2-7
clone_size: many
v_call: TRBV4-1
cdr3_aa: ASSQGQGPRGEQY

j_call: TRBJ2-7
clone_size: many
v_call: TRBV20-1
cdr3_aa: SAETGTGGSYEQY

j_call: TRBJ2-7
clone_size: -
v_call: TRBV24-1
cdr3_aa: ATSEGRTYPYEQY

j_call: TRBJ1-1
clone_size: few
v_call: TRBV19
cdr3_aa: ASSMSRNTEAF

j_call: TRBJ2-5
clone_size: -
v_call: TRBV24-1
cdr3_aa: ATSGGQETLAQY

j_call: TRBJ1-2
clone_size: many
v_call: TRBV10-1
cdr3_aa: ASSAGQGGYT

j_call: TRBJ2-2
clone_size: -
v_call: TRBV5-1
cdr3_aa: ASSSDAGELF

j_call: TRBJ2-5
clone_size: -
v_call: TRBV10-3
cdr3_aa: AIRERLGGAEGETQY

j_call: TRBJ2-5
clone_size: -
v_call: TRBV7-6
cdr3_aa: ASSLGTGKVGETQY

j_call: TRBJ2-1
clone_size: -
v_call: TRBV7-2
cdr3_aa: ASNSLTRSSYNEQF

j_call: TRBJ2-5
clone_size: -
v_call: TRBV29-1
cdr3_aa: SVGGNGETQY

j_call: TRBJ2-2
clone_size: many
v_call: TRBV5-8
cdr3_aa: ASSAGTSASGTGELF

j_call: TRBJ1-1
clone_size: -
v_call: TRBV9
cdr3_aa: ASSDATGPMNTEAF

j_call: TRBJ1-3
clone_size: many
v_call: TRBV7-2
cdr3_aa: TSSFDGKINTIY

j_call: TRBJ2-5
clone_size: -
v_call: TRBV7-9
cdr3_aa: ASSLLTSFETQY

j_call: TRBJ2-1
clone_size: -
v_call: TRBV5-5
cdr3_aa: ASSPLAGVNEQF

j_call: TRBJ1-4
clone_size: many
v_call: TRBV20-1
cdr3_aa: SARPTWDTIGEKLF

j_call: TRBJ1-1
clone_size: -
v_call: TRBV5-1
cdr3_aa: ASSALAGGLNTEAF

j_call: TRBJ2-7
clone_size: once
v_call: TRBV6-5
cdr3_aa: ASSHGTSGGYEQY

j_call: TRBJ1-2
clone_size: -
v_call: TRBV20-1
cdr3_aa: SARRWQGDDGYT

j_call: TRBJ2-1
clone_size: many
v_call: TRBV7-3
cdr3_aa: ASSLTALAGGDEQF

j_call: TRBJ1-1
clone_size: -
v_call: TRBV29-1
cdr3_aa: STRTTGEAF

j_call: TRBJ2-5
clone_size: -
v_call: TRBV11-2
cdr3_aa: ASSLGYRDFQETQY

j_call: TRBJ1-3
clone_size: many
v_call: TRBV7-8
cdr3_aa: ASSLVSGSGNTIY

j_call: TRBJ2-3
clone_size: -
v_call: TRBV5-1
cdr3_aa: ASSSPGSSTDTQY

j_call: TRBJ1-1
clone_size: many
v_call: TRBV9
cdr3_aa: ASSAYNTEAF

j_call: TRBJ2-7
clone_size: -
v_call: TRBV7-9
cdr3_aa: ASSSLKDVPGPYEQY

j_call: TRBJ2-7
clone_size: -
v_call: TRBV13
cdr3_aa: ASSQDRSKTYEQY

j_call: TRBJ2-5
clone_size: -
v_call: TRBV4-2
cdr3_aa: ASSLILAGGKETQY

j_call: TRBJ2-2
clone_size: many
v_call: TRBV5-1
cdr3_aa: ASSPREGAVPGELF

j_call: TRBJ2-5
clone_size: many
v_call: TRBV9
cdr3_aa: ASSGPSSGETQY

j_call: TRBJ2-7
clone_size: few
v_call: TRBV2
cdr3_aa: ASSERTEQY

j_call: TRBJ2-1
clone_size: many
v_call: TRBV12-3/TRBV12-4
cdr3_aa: ASSSRTSGGALRYNEQF

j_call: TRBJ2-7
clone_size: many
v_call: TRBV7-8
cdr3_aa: ASTDMGGVSYEQY

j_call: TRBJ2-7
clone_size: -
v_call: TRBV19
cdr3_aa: ASSLGLLHPYEQY

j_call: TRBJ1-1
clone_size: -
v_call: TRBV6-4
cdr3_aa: ARGDTLNTEAF

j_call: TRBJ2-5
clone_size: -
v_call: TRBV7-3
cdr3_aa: ASSWGLAEETQY

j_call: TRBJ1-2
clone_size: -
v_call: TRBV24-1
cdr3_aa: ATSDLHLDPNYGYT

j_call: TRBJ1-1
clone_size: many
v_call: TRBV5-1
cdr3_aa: ATKTGWNTEAF

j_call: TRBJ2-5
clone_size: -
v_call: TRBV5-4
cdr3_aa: ASSLPGPREEQY

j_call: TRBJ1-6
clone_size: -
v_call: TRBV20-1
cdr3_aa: SARIHPGQSNSPLH